This entry is about one TCR beta chain. As yet, its antigen is unknown. Naive CD4+ T cells were purified with Tregs depleted by CD25. Each CDR3 protein gets one entry after TCRdb re-called the 5' RACE reads with MiXCR. The repertoire consists of under 5,500 distinct CDR3 sequences, with 60% to 80% occurring once and the leading ten covering 3.4%. The study, taken as a whole, reports: Larger-cohort validation covered only one TCR beta V-J rearrangement.

CDR3 length equals 13 residues. V lost 5 bases to trimming and J lost 5 bases, with 13 bases between them. The germline V gene encodes CDR1 SGHTA and CDR2 FQGNSA. The source material was naive CD4+ T cells sorted from blood. Subset described: naive CD4+ T cells, CD4+CD45RA+CD25-. The chain is built from TRBV7-2 and TRBJ2-7, with unresolved D. This clonotype originated in a female donor with breast cancer. The CDR3 DNA reads TGTGCCAGCAGCCATACTTTGGTGGACGAGCAGTACTTC. As protein: CASSHTLVDEQYF.